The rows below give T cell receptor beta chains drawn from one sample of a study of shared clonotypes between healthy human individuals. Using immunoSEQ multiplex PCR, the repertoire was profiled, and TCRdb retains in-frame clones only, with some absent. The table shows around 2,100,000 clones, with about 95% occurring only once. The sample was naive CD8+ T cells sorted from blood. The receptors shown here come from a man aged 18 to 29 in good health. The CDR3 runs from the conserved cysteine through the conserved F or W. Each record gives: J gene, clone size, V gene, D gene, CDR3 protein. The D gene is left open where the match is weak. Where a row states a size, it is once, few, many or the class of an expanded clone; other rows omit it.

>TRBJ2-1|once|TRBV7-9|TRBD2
CASSSGLAAVYNEQFF
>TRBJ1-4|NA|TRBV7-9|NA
CASSSNQGSLREKLFF
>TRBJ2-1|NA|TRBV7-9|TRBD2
CASSPGGEASSYNEQFF
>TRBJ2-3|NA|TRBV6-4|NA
CASSDGNLDTQYF
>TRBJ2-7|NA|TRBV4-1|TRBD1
CASSQTGADEQYF
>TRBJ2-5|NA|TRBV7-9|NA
CASSFGTSMEETQYF
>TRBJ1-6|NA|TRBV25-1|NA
CASSETADHNSPLHF
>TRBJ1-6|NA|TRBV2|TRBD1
CASRPWDRQPHENSPLHF
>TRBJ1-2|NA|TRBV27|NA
CASSPRERQIYGYTF
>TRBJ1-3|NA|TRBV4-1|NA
CASSPGWLASGNTIYF
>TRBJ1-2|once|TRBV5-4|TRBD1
CASTLQGLNYGYTF
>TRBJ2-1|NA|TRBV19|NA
CASSPYTDNEQFF
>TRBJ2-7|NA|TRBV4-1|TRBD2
CASSLKFPAGGPGNEQYF
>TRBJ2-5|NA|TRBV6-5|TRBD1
CASRYGDRYQETQYF
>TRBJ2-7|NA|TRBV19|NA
CASSIRLTYEQYF
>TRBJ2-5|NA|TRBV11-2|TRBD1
CASSSSLTGQETQYF
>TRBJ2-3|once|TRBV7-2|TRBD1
CASSRQGARDTQYF
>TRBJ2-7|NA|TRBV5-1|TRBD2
CASSLAGGTYEQYF
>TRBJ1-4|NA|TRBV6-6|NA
CASSHRAMTNEKLFF
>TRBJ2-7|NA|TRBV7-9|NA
CASSLVGLATYEQYF
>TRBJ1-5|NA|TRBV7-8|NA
CASSFSKTGATSNQPQHF
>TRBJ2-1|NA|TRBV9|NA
CASSSSGNEQFF
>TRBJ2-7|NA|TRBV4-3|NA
CASSQEDGGEQYF
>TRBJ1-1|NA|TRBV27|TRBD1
CASTITGGAAEAFF
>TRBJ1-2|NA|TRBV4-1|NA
CASSQVGRRGYTF
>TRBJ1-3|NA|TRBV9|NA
CASSGRGAGNTIYF
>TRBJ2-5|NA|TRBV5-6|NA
CASTPVDQETQYF
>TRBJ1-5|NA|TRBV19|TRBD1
CASSGWDRSNQPQHF
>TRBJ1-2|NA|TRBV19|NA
CASSMSLNPPYGYTF
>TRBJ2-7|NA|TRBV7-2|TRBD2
CASSPRMGLAGDYEQYF
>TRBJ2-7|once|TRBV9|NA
CASSVGDPASRGSYEQYF
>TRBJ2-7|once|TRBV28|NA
CASSPAPYEQYF
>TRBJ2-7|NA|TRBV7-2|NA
CASSLALAGNNEQYF
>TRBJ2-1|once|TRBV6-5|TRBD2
CASSFSGGAGNEQFF
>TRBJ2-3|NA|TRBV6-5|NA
CASSYSRGLSTDTQYF
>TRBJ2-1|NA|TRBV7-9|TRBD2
CASSLEAGGTHEQFF
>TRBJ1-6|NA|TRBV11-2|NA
CASSLAPGSPLHF
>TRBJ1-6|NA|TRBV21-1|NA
CASSKWGDSNSPLHF
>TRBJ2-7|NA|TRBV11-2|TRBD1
CASSLVGTGSYEQYF
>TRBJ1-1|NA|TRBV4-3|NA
CASSLRRFGGTEAFF
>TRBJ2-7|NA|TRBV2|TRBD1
CASSESWDSPYEQYF
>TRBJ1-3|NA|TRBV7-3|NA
CASSLNWVRRRAYSGNTIYF